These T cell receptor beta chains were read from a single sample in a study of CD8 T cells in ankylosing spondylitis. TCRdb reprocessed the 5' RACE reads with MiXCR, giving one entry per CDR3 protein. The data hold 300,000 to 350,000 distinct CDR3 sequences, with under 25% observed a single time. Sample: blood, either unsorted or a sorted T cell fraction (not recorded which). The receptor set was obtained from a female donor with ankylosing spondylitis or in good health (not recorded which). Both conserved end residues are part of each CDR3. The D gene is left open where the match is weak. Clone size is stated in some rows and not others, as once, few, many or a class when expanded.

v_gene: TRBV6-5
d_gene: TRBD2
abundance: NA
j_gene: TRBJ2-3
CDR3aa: CASSYLPHSGRATDTQYF
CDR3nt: TGTGCCAGCAGTTACTTACCCCATAGCGGGAGGGCGACAGATACGCAGTATTTT

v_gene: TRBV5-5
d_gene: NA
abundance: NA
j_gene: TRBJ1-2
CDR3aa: CASSLPGRSGYGYTF
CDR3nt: TGTGCCAGCAGCTTGCCCGGCAGGTCGGGGTATGGCTACACCTTC

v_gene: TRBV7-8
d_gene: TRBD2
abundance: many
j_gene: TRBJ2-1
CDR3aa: CASSLLGLAEQFF
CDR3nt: TGTGCCAGCAGCTTATTGGGACTAGCCGAGCAGTTCTTC

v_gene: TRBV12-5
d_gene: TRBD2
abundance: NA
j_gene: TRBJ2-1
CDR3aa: CASGFSSGSYNEQFF
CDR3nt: TGTGCTAGTGGTTTTTCTAGCGGCTCCTACAATGAGCAGTTCTTC

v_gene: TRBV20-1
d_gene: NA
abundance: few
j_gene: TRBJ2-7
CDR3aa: CSAGGAYEQYF
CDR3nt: TGCAGTGCCGGAGGAGCCTACGAGCAGTACTTC

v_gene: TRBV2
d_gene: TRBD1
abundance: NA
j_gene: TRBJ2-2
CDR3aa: CARERGQGTGELFF
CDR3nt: TGTGCCAGAGAACGAGGACAGGGGACCGGGGAGCTGTTTTTT

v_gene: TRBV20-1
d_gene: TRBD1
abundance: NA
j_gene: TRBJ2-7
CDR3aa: CSAYGTAYEQYF
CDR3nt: TGCAGTGCCTATGGGACAGCCTACGAGCAGTACTTC

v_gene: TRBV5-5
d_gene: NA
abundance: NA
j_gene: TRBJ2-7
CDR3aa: CASSLAGRGIFYEQYF
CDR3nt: TGTGCCAGCAGCTTGGCCGGACGGGGTATCTTCTACGAGCAGTACTTC

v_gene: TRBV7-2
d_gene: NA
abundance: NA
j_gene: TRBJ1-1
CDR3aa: CASSLRFGEAFF
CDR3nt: TGTGCCAGCAGCTTAAGGTTCGGTGAAGCTTTCTTT

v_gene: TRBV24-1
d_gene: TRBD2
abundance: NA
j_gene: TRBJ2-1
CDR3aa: CATSYTGLAGEQFF
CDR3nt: TGTGCCACCAGTTATACGGGACTAGCAGGTGAGCAGTTCTTC

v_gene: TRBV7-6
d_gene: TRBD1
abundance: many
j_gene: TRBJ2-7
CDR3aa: CASSLDRGAYEQYF
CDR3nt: TGTGCCAGCAGCTTAGACAGGGGAGCCTACGAGCAGTACTTC

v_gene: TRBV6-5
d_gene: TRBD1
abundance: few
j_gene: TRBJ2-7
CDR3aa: CASRLRQGFIDEQYF
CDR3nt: TGTGCCAGCAGACTCAGACAGGGGTTTATCGACGAGCAGTACTTC

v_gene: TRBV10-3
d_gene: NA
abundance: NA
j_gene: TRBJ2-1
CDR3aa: CAITGGNEQFF
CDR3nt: TGTGCCATCACGGGCGGCAATGAGCAGTTCTTC

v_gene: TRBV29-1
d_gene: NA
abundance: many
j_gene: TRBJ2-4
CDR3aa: CSVRPPGNIQYF
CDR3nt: TGCAGCGTTCGCCCCCCAGGGAACATTCAGTACTTC

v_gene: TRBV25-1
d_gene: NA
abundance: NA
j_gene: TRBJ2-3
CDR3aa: CASSKVTDTQYF
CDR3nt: TGTGCCAGCAGTAAAGTCACAGATACGCAGTATTTT

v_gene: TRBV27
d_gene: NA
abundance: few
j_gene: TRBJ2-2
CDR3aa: CASSFGGRQFTGELFF
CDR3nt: TGTGCCAGCAGTTTTGGTGGGAGGCAGTTCACCGGGGAGCTGTTTTTT

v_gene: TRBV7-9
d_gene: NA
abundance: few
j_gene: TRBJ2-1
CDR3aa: CASSPLAFHSYNEQFF
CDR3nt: TGTGCCAGCAGCCCCCTAGCGTTTCACTCCTACAATGAGCAGTTCTTC

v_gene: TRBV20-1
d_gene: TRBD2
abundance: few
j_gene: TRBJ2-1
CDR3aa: CSARIRGRVYNEQFF
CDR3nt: TGCAGTGCTAGAATCCGCGGGAGGGTCTACAATGAGCAGTTCTTC

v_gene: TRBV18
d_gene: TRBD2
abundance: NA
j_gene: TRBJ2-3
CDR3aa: CASSPPAGLAGSDTQYF
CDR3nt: TGTGCCAGCTCACCTCCGGCGGGACTAGCGGGATCAGATACGCAGTATTTT

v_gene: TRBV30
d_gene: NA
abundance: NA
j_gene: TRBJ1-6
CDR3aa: CAWSARRRNSPLHF
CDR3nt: TGTGCCTGGAGTGCCAGACGGAGAAATTCACCCCTCCACTTT

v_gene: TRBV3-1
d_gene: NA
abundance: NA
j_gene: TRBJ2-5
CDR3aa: CASSHPQGLQETQYF
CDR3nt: TGTGCCAGCAGCCACCCGCAGGGACTCCAAGAGACCCAGTACTTC

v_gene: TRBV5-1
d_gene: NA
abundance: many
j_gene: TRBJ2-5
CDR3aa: CASSLGARETQYF
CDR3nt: TGTGCCAGCAGTTTAGGGGCCCGGGAGACCCAGTACTTC

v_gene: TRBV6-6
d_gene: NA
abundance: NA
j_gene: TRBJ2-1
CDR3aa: CASSPFPYNEQFF
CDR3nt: TGTGCCAGCAGTCCATTCCCCTACAATGAGCAGTTCTTC

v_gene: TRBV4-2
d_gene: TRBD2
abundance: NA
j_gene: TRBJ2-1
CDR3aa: CASSQEWLAGGPQFF
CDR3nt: TGTGCCAGCAGCCAAGAATGGCTAGCGGGAGGGCCTCAGTTCTTC

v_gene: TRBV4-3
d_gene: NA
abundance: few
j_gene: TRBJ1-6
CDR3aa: CASSTFNSPLHF
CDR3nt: TGCGCCAGCAGTACGTTCAATTCACCCCTCCACTTT

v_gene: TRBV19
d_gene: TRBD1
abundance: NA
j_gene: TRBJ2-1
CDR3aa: CASSTGQDQHNEQFF
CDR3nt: TGTGCCAGTAGTACGGGACAGGATCAGCACAATGAGCAGTTCTTC

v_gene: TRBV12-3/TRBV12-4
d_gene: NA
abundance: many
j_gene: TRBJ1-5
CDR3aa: CASSLAGPNQPQHF
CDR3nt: TGTGCCAGCAGTTTGGCGGGTCCCAATCAGCCCCAGCATTTT

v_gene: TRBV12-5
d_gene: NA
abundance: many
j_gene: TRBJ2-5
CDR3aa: CASGFGAGQETQYF
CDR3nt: TGTGCTAGTGGTTTCGGGGCAGGCCAAGAGACCCAGTACTTC

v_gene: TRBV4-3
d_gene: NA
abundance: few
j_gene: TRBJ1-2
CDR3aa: CASSQAGTGAYGYTF
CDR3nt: TGCGCCAGCAGCCAAGCTGGGACTGGGGCGTATGGCTACACCTTC

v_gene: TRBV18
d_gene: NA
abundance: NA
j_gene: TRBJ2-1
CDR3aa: CASSPPGSYNEQFF
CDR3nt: TGTGCCAGCTCACCACCGGGGTCTTACAATGAGCAGTTCTTC

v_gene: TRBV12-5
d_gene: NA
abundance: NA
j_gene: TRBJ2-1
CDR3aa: CASGLVVTGVRNEQFF
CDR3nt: TGTGCTAGTGGTTTGGTTGTGACGGGAGTTCGGAATGAGCAGTTCTTC

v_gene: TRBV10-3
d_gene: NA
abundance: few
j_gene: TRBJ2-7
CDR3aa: CAISGGNSYEQYF
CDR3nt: TGTGCCATCAGTGGAGGAAACTCCTACGAGCAGTACTTC

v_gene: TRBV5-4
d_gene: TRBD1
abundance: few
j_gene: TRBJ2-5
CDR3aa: CASSPTGSQETQYF
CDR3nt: TGTGCCAGCAGCCCGACAGGGAGCCAAGAGACCCAGTACTTC

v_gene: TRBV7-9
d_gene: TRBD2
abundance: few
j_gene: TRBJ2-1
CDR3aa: CASSSSGRRDEQFF
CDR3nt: TGTGCCAGCAGCTCTAGCGGGAGGCGGGATGAGCAGTTCTTC

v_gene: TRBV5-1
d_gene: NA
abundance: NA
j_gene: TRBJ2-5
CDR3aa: CASSLRWTGQETQYF
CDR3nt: TGCGCCAGCAGTCTTCGATGGACCGGACAAGAGACCCAGTACTTC

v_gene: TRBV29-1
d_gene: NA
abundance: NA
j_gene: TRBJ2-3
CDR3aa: CSVLQGPDTQYF
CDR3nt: TGCAGCGTTCTACAGGGCCCAGATACGCAGTATTTT

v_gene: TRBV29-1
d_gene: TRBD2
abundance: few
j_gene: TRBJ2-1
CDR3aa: CSVELAGGVSEQFF
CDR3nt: TGCAGCGTTGAATTAGCGGGAGGGGTTAGTGAGCAGTTCTTC

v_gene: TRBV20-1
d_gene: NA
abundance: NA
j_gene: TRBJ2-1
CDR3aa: CSGRSGPLYNEQFF
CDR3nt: TGCAGTGGGAGATCCGGCCCTCTTTACAATGAGCAGTTCTTC

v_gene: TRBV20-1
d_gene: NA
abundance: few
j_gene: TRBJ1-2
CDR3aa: CSAREGDKSYGYTF
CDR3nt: TGCAGTGCTAGAGAGGGGGACAAGAGCTATGGCTACACCTTC

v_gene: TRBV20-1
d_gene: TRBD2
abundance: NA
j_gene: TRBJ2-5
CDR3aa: CSARTSGALETQYF
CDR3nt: TGCAGTGCTCGCACTAGCGGGGCCTTGGAGACCCAGTACTTC

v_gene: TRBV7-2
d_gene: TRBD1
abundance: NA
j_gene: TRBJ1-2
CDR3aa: CASSPDRERIEGYTF
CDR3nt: TGTGCCAGCAGCCCCGACAGGGAGCGAATAGAGGGCTACACCTTC

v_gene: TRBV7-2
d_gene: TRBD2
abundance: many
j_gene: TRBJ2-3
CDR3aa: CASSLAGASDTQYF
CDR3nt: TGTGCCAGCAGCCTAGCGGGAGCCTCAGATACGCAGTATTTT

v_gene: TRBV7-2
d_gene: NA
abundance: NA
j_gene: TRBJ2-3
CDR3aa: CASSLVVADTQYF
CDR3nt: TGTGCCAGCAGCTTAGTGGTAGCAGATACGCAGTATTTT

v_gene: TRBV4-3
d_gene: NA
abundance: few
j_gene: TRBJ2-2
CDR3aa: CASSQRYYTGELFF
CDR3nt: TGCGCCAGCAGCCAACGCTACTACACCGGGGAGCTGTTTTTT

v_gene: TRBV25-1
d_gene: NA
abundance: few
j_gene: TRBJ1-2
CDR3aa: CASSEPGGSYGYTF
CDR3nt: TGTGCCAGCAGTGAACCCGGGGGGAGCTATGGCTACACCTTC

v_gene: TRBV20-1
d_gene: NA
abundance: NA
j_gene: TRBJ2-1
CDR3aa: CSATPPTAGAYNEQFF
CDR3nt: TGCAGTGCCACCCCCCCGACGGCAGGCGCCTACAATGAGCAGTTCTTC

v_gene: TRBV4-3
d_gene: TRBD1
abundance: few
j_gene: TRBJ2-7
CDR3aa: CASSRLPGQGFEQYF
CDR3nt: TGCGCCAGCAGCCGCCTACCGGGACAGGGGTTCGAGCAGTACTTC

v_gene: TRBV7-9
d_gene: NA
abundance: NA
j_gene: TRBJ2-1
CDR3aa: CASSRDSQFF
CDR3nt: TGTGCCAGCAGCCGGGACTCTCAGTTCTTC

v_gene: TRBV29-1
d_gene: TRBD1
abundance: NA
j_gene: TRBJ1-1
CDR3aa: CSVVRDSPFRTEAFF
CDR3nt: TGCAGCGTTGTACGGGACAGCCCTTTTCGCACTGAAGCTTTCTTT

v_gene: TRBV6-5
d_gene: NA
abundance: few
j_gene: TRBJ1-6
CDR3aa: CASSYSRRTPSPLHF
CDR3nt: TGTGCCAGCAGTTACTCTCGGAGGACGCCTTCACCCCTCCACTTT

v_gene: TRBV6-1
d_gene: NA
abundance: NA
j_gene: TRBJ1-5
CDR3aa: CASSISRLSRPQHF
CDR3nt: TGTGCCAGCAGTATATCCAGGCTATCGAGGCCCCAGCATTTT

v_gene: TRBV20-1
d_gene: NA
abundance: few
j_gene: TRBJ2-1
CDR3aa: CSAWGSSYNEQFF
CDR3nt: TGCAGTGCTTGGGGGAGCTCCTACAATGAGCAGTTCTTC

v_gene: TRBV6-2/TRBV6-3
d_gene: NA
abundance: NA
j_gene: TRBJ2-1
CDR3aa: CASSYSRANFEQFF
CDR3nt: TGTGCCAGCAGTTACTCGAGAGCTAACTTTGAGCAGTTCTTC